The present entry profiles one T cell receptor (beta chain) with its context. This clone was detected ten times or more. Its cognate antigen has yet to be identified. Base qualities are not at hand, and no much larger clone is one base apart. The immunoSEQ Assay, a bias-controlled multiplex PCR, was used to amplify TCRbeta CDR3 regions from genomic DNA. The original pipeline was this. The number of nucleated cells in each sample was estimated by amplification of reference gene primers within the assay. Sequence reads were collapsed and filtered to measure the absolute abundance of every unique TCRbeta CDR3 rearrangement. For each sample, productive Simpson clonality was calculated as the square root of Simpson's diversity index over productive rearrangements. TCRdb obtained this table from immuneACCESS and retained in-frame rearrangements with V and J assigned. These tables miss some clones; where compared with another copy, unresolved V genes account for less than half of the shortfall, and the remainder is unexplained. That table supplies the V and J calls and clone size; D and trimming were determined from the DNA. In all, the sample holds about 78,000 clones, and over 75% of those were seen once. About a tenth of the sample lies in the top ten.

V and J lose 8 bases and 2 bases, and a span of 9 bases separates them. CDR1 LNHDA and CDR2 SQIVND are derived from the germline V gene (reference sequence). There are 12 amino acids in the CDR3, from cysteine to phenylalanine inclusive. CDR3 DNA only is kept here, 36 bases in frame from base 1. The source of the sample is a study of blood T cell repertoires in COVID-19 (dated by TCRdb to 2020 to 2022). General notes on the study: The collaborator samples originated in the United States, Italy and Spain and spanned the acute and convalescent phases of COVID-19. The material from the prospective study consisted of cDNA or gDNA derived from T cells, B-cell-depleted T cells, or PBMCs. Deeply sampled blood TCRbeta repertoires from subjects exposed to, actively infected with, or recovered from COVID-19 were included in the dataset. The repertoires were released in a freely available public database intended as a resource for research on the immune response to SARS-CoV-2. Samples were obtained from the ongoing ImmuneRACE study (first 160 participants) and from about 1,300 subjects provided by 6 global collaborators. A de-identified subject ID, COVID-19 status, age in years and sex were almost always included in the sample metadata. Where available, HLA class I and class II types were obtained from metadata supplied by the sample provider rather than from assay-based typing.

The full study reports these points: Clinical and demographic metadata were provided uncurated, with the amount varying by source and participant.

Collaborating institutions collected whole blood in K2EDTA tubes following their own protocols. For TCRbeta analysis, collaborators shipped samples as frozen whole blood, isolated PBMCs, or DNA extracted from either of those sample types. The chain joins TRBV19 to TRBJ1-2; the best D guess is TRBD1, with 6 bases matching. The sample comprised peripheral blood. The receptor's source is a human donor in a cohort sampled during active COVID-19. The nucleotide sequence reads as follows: TGTGCCAGTTCTGACAGGAACTATGGCTACACCTTC. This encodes CASSDRNYGYTF.